This T cell receptor beta chain comes out of a study of beta chain features in type 1 diabetes. This clone was recorded a few times. What it binds is not known. Study-wide results and caveats: For type 1 diabetes patients, VDJ junctions showed fewer insertions and more deletions. Researchers cautioned that cDNA sequencing could over-represent cells with high TCR expression. All four CD4+ subsets of Type 1 diabetes patients contained TCRB CDR3s that were moderately but significantly shorter. It was among patients, rather than healthy donors, that naive, central memory and Treg TCRB repertoires appeared more similar.

This CDR3 is 16 amino acids long. The ends were cut back, 6 bases at V and 1 base at J, with 18 bases in the middle. The V gene's germline CDR1 is SGHAT and CDR2 FQNNGV. The isolated RNA, all of it, was reverse transcribed, so expressed TCRB transcripts were what got sequenced. TCRdb's table, derived via immunoSEQ multiplex PCR, lists solely in-frame clones and lacks some. Of about 930,000 clones in the sample, roughly a sixth are singletons; the top ten hold about 0.02%. Sequences were obtained from naive CD4+ T cells from blood. The source is a woman aged 18-29 years in good health. The rearrangement joins TRBV11-2 to TRBJ1-2; D perhaps matches TRBD1 (6 bases). The CDR3 sequence: CASSILATGSNYGYTF. The CDR3 DNA follows: TGTGCCAGCAGTATTCTCGCGACAGGAAGTAACTATGGCTACACCTTC.